One sample yielded the 24 T cell receptor beta chains listed below, sequenced in a study of CD8+ T cells in alopecia areata. Sequencing relied on a cDNA template that was reverse transcribed from extracted RNA. The protocol was immunoSEQ multiplex PCR, while the TCRdb copy is restricted to in-frame clones and leaves out a portion. Among 150,000 to 160,000 clones listed, less than 65% were seen once. The sample was CD8+ T cells sorted from blood, taken at week 0. The source is a human donor with alopecia areata.

The chain uses TRBV6-5 and TRBJ1-2, with D hard to call. V gave up 4 bases and J gave up 3 bases, with 12 bases separating them. The CDR3 consists of 14 residues. Germline values: CDR1 MNHEY, CDR2 SVGAGI. CDR3: CASSWQSGHYGYTF. The CDR3 bases are TGTGCCAGCAGTTGGCAGTCGGGTCACTATGGCTACACCTTC.

The V gene is TRBV7-9, the J gene TRBJ1-2; D gene uncertain. Germline V CDR1 and CDR2: SEHNR, FQNEAQ (reference sequence). The CDR3 is 14 residues long. Trimming stripped 1 base from V and 8 bases from J, with 14 bases between. This CDR3 is CASSLVDLGWGYTF. CDR3 bases: TGTGCCAGCAGCTTAGTCGACTTGGGTTGGGGCTACACCTTC.

Points on this clone: This sample includes further DNA sequences coding for the same CDR3. The chain couples TRBV30 to TRBJ2-3; 7 bases are a match to TRBD1. The CDR3 length is 13 residues. The V and J ends lost 2 bases and 1 base, in that order; junction bases with no gene match: 0. Per germline, CDR1 GTSNPN and CDR2 SVGIG (reference sequence). The CDR3 DNA is TGTGCCTGGAGTACAGGGGGCACAGATACGCAGTATTTT. As protein: CAWSTGGTDTQYF. The full variable domain, its missing parts supplied by reference TRBV30 and TRBJ2-3, is SQTIHQWPATLVQPVGSPLSLECTVEGTSNPNLYWYRQAAGRGLQLLFYSVGIGQISSEVPQNLSASRPQDRQFILSSKKLLLSDSGFYLCAWSTGGTDTQYFGPGTRLTVL.

This chain uses TRBV18 with TRBJ2-1; possibly TRBD2 for D (6 bases). Trimming pared 0 bases from V and 4 bases from J, leaving 13 bases between. This CDR3 comprises 16 residues. In germline, CDR1 is KGHSH, CDR2 LQKENI. CDR3 in amino acids: CASSPPGGDRYNEQFF. DNA for the CDR3: TGTGCCAGCTCACCACCGGGAGGTGATCGGTACAATGAGCAGTTCTTC.

This clone was detected a few times. The genes are TRBV7-9 and TRBJ1-4; TRBD1 matches at 10 bases. V trimming: 5 bases; J trimming: 8 bases; junction bases outside the gene matches: 8. This CDR3 has 15 residues. The V gene's germline CDR1 is SEHNR and CDR2 FQNEAQ (reference sequence). The DNA of the CDR3 is TGTGCCAGCAGCACGCCGGGACAGGGGTGGGAAAAACTGTTTTTT. This encodes CASSTPGQGWEKLFF.

CDR3 sequence: CASRTRERGYTF. The CDR3 coding sequence is TGTGCCAGCAGGACGAGGGAGAGGGGCTACACCTTC. The chain is built from TRBV2 and TRBJ1-2; D remains unclear. The V end was cut by 6 bases, the J end by 8 bases, with 13 bases between. CDR1 is SNHLY and CDR2 is FYNNEI in the germline V gene. The CDR3 spans 12 residues. Full variable domain (outside the CDR3, taken from reference TRBV2 and TRBJ1-2): EPEVTQTPSHQVTQMGQEVILRCVPISNHLYFYWYRQILGQKVEFLVSFYNNEISEKSEIFDDQFSVERPDGSNFTLKIRSTKLEDSAMYFCASRTRERGYTFGSGTRLTVV.

The CDR3 DNA is TGTGCCAGCAGTGAAGTAAGGGCTAGCGGGCAAGAGACCCAGTACTTC. This codes for CASSEVRASGQETQYF. The chain carries TRBV6-1 and TRBJ2-5; 8 bases are a match to TRBD2. Germline V gene lookup returns CDR1 MNHNS and CDR2 SASEGT. This CDR3 spans 16 amino acids. After removal of 1 base from V and 2 bases from J, the junction contained 6 bases not matched to a gene.

The chain carries TRBV7-9 and TRBJ1-4; no definite D call. The V end was cut by 5 bases, the J end by 5 bases, with 9 bases between. CDR1 SEHNR and CDR2 FQNEAQ come from the germline V gene (reference sequence). The length of the CDR3 is 13 residues. CDR3 region: CASSLSGNEKLFF. CDR3 DNA: TGTGCCAGCAGCCTGAGCGGGAATGAAAAACTGTTTTTT.

This clone was seen more than once but under ten times. The CDR3 DNA sequence: TGTGCCAGCAGCTTCGGACTAGCGGGGGCGTACCAAGAGACCCAGTACTTC. Its protein is CASSFGLAGAYQETQYF. V usage is TRBV7-8 and J usage is TRBJ2-5; TRBD2 matches 13 bases. Unmatched junction bases numbered 4, after V lost 3 bases and J lost 0 bases. Germline V gene data show CDR1 as SGHVS and CDR2 as FQNEAQ. The CDR3 extends over 17 amino acids.

This chain uses TRBV29-1 with TRBJ2-2; maybe TRBD2 (5 bases). V shed 5 bases and J shed 3 bases, with 13 bases lying between them. Looked up from germline, CDR1 is SQVTM and CDR2 is ANQGSEA. The CDR3 has 14 amino acids. CDR3: CSVSPGSDTGELFF. For the CDR3, the DNA is TGCAGCGTTTCACCGGGGTCGGACACCGGGGAGCTGTTTTTT.

The CDR3 reads CAWGSGASTDTQYF. In DNA form, the CDR3 reads TGTGCCTGGGGGAGCGGGGCGTCCACAGATACGCAGTATTTT. The V and J genes are TRBV30 and TRBJ2-3; 7 positions agree with TRBD2. There are 14 residues in the CDR3. V was clipped by 5 bases and J by 2 bases; unmatched bases: 7. The germline gives CDR1 GTSNPN, CDR2 SVGIG (reference sequence).

A word on this clone: Other DNA sequences in this specimen translate into the identical CDR3. The CDR3 nucleotides read TGTGCCAGCAGCCTCGGACAGAGCTCCTACGAGCAGTACTTC. Its protein is CASSLGQSSYEQYF. The rearrangement joins TRBV5-6 to TRBJ2-7; D may be TRBD1 (6 bases). The CDR3 is 14 amino acids. Trimming shortened V by 4 bases and J by 0 bases, and 11 bases separated the two germline ends. Germline CDR1 is SGHDT and CDR2 is YYEEEE.

This clone was detected ten times or more. The gene calls are TRBV7-9 and TRBJ1-1, with TRBD1 matching over 9 bases. The CDR3 covers 15 residues. Germline V CDR1 and CDR2: SEHNR, FQNEAQ (reference sequence). V was clipped by 4 bases and J by 7 bases; unmatched bases: 10. CDR3 bases: TGTGCCAGCAGCTCCCCCGGGGACAGGGCGTTTGAAGCTTTCTTT. Its translation: CASSSPGDRAFEAFF.

This clone has just a few counts. This rearrangement joins TRBV6-4 to TRBJ2-1; D may be TRBD1 or TRBD2 (5 bases each). V was clipped by 2 bases and J by 8 bases, with 10 bases between them. CDR1 MRHNA and CDR2 SNTAGT come from the germline V gene. The CDR3 has 13 amino acids. The CDR3 coding sequence is TGTGCCAGCAGTGACGGGGGAGTCGATGAGCAGTTCTTC. This translates into CASSDGGVDEQFF.

The genes are TRBV7-9 and TRBJ2-1; D unresolved. This CDR3 is 15 amino acids long. Between the trimmed V and J ends, which lost 5 bases and 5 bases, there was a span of 16 bases. Germline V gene data show CDR1 as SEHNR and CDR2 as FQNEAQ (reference sequence). In DNA, the CDR3 is TGTGCCAGCAGCGGCGACCATTCAACCGACAATGAGCAGTTCTTC. Translation gives CASSGDHSTDNEQFF.

This clone was picked up a small number of times. This rearrangement joins TRBV29-1 to TRBJ2-5; D unclear. Trimming removed 3 bases from V and 5 bases from J, with 10 bases in between. The CDR3 is 12 residues long. The germline gives CDR1 SQVTM, CDR2 ANQGSEA. As DNA, the CDR3 is TGCAGCGTTGAGATGGGTTTGGAGACCCAGTACTTC. This encodes CSVEMGLETQYF.

This clone was detected only a few times. The gene calls are TRBV29-1 and TRBJ2-5, with TRBD2 matching over 10 bases. V lost 4 bases to trimming and J lost 3 bases; unmatched junction nucleotides: 5. Per germline, CDR1 SQVTM and CDR2 ANQGSEA. The CDR3 totals 14 residues. The DNA for the CDR3 is TGCAGCGTTGGACTAGCGGGCCACGAAGAGACCCAGTACTTC. Amino acids: CSVGLAGHEETQYF.

The V call is TRBV4-2, the J call TRBJ2-1; D tentatively fits TRBD1 or TRBD2 (5 bases each). The CDR3 consists of 19 residues. The V gene's germline CDR1 is LGHNA and CDR2 YNFKEQ. V was cut by 0 bases and J by 8 bases, with 26 bases left in between. The CDR3 nucleotides are TGTGCCAGCAGCCAAGATATCCCAGGGATGGAGGCGAGCAAATATGAGCAGTTCTTC. Translating it yields CASSQDIPGMEASKYEQFF.

Only a few counts were recorded for this clone. The CDR3 DNA follows: TGTGCCAGCAGTGGTGGTACAGGGATTTACAATGAGCAGTTCTTC. Its translation: CASSGGTGIYNEQFF. The chain combines TRBV2 with TRBJ2-1; tentative D call: TRBD1 (6 bases). CDR1 is SNHLY and CDR2 is FYNNEI in the germline V gene. The CDR3 is 15 amino acids. Trimming stripped 4 bases from V and 4 bases from J, with 14 bases between.

This chain uses TRBV30 with TRBJ2-1, with 7 nucleotides matching TRBD1. Germline CDR1 GTSNPN, CDR2 SVGIG (reference sequence). Germline trimming cut 3 bases from V and 8 bases from J; bases unmatched to any gene: 10. The CDR3 length is 14 residues. In nucleotides, the CDR3 is TGTGCCTGGAGCCTACCGGGACAGCTGTATGAGCAGTTCTTC. Its translation is CAWSLPGQLYEQFF.

The CDR3 spells CASGTDRGFTGQYF. The CDR3, as DNA: TGTGCTAGTGGAACCGACAGAGGATTTACGGGCCAGTACTTC. The chain links TRBV12-5 to TRBJ2-5; a possible D gene is TRBD1 (5 bases). There are 14 residues in the CDR3. Trimming pared 6 bases from V and 10 bases from J, leaving 21 bases between. Germline V gene data show CDR1 as LGHNT and CDR2 as FRNRAP.

The J gene is TRBJ2-2, the V gene TRBV29-1; D is undetermined. Germline loops: CDR1 SQVTM, CDR2 ANQGSEA. The CDR3 has 13 residues. Deletions cut 7 bases from V and 0 bases from J, with 9 bases between. The CDR3 DNA is TGCAGCGGCGCATTAGCGAACACCGGGGAGCTGTTTTTT. Protein product: CSGALANTGELFF.

This clone has only a few counts. This chain uses TRBV5-5 with TRBJ2-7; 11 bases map to TRBD1. The junction had 3 bases not matched to a gene; V was cut back by 4 bases and J by 3 bases. There are 14 residues in the CDR3. Per the germline V gene, CDR1 is SGHKS and CDR2 is YYEKEE (reference sequence). This CDR3 reads CASSQGQGDYEQYF. In DNA form, the CDR3 reads TGTGCCAGCAGCCAGGGACAGGGGGACTACGAGCAGTACTTC.

This chain joins TRBV19 and TRBJ1-1; TRBD1 is a possible D gene (5 bases). The CDR3 totals 12 residues. Trimming shortened V by 5 bases and J by 8 bases, and 12 bases separated the two germline ends. Germline V CDR1 and CDR2: LNHDA, SQIVND (reference sequence). This CDR3 is CASSYGASEAFF. The DNA of the CDR3 is TGTGCCAGTAGTTATGGGGCATCAGAAGCTTTCTTT.